The 15 T cell receptor beta chains given below trace back to one sample, sequenced in a study of T cells in Graves' hyperthyroidism and ophthalmopathy (dated by TCRdb to the late 2010s). The library relied on multiplex PCR. Sequenced using an Illumina HiSeq 2000. The TCR beta CDR3 regions were amplified from the RNA transcripts. For the first round of RT-PCR on the TCR CDR3, the HTBI primer set was used together with the Qiagen OneStep RT-PCR kit. TCRdb's own reprocessing of the public reads used fastp at Q25 and MiXCR and kept productive beta chains. Here each entry gathers all rows of one CDR3 protein and keeps the most common genes and DNA. This sample gives hundreds of thousands of distinct CDR3 sequences in total; approximately 25% of them show up just once. The top ten constitute about 11% of the sample. The sample was blood. Receptor source: a woman in her twenties or thirties with Graves' ophthalmopathy.

This clonotype was picked up many times. The genes are TRBV4-3 and TRBJ2-7; 8 nucleotides align to TRBD1. Trimming removed 3 bases from V and 5 bases from J; junction bases left unmatched: 9. The CDR3 is made up of 15 amino acids. Germline V CDR1 and CDR2: LGHNA, YSLEER. CDR3 sequence reads: CASSQDRTGWDEQYF. The CDR3, as DNA: TGCGCCAGCAGCCAGGATAGGACAGGGTGGGACGAGCAGTACTTC.

In this sample, this clonotype turned up many times. The rearrangement joins TRBV20-1 to TRBJ2-7; D is perhaps TRBD1 (6 bases). V was clipped by 2 bases and J by 6 bases, with 17 bases between them. Germline V gene sequence: CDR1 DFQATT, CDR2 SNEGSKA (reference sequence). The CDR3 consists of 14 residues. In nucleotides, the CDR3 is TGCAGTGCTAGAAAGTCAGGGGATAGTCGCGAGCAGTACTTC. This sequence encodes CSARKSGDSREQYF.

The rearrangement uses TRBV20-1 and TRBJ1-1; perhaps TRBD1 as D (5 bases). Germline-derived CDR1 and CDR2 are DFQATT and SNEGSKA (reference sequence). Deletions cut 5 bases from V and 0 bases from J, with 13 bases between. The CDR3 length is 14 residues. Here the CDR3 reads CSAHRQFMNTEAFF. CDR3 sequence (DNA): TGCAGTGCTCACCGACAGTTCATGAACACTGAAGCTTTCTTT.

This clonotype was observed many times. The rearrangement links TRBV2 to TRBJ2-6; no firm D call. The V gene lost 4 bases and the J gene lost 7 bases, with 11 bases spanning the gap. The V gene's germline CDR1 is SNHLY and CDR2 FYNNEI. The CDR3 covers 14 residues. The DNA of the CDR3 is TGTGCCAGCAGTGGCGTGAAAGGAGCCAACGTCCTGACTTTC. The encoded protein is CASSGVKGANVLTF.

In the case of this clonotype: Possible read error: a much larger clone is one base away. The chain links TRBV20-1 to TRBJ2-7, with D perhaps matching TRBD1 (5 bases). CDR1 is DFQATT and CDR2 is SNEGSKA in the germline V gene (reference sequence). The CDR3 consists of 12 residues. CDR3 coding DNA: TGCAGTGCTACTAGACAGTCCCACGAGCTGTACTTC. Encoded protein: CSATRQSHELYF.

As for this clonotype: This may be a read error, as it is one base from a much larger clone. The chain carries TRBV6-2 or TRBV6-3 and TRBJ2-5; 8 positions agree with TRBD2. CDR1 and CDR2 (germline): MNHEY, SVGEGT. The CDR3 has 14 amino acids. Germline trimming cut 8 bases from V and 5 bases from J; bases unmatched to any gene: 10. CDR3 DNA sequence: TGTGCCAGCGGCCCTTGGACTAGCAGCGAGACCCAGTACTTC. Residues: CASGPWTSSETQYF.

This clonotype was detected many times. The CDR3 DNA reads TGTGCCAGCAGCTTAGTTGTGAAAGAGCAGTACTTC. It codes for CASSLVVKEQYF. The rearrangement joins TRBV7-8 to TRBJ2-7; D call uncertain. Trimming took off 1 base at V and 7 bases at J, with 8 bases between the two ends. The length of the CDR3 is 12 residues. Germline CDR1 and CDR2: SGHVS and FQNEAQ.

This chain uses TRBV6-5 with TRBJ1-6, with 8 bases fitting TRBD1. CDR1 and CDR2 (germline): MNHEY, SVGAGI. The CDR3 runs 13 residues. V lost 4 bases to trimming and J lost 9 bases; unmatched junction nucleotides: 2. CDR3 nucleotide sequence: TGTGCCAGCAGTTCAGGGGGCGGTTCACCCCTCCACTTT. Its translation: CASSSGGGSPLHF.

At least ten counts were recorded for this clonotype. The V call is TRBV10-2, the J call TRBJ1-3; D gene uncertain. Germline assignment: CDR1 WSHSY and CDR2 SAAADI. V was clipped by 3 bases and J by 0 bases, with 6 bases between them. The CDR3 length is 14 residues. The CDR3 coding sequence is TGCGCCAGCAGTGACAGCCTCTCTGGAAACACCATATATTTT. This encodes CASSDSLSGNTIYF.

J is TRBJ1-1 and V is TRBV30; D remains ambiguous. Trimming took 5 bases from V and 3 from J, leaving 13 bases between them. Germline V gives CDR1 GTSNPN, CDR2 SVGIG (reference sequence). This CDR3 is built from 13 residues. The CDR3 sequence is CAWGLDKDTEAFF. In DNA form, the CDR3 reads TGTGCCTGGGGACTAGACAAAGACACTGAAGCTTTCTTT.

This clonotype appeared many times. The chain uses TRBV7-6 and TRBJ2-2; TRBD1 matches at 8 bases. Germline V gene sequence: CDR1 SGHVS, CDR2 FNYEAQ. J gave up 1 base and V 4 bases, and 5 bases lay outside the gene matches. CDR3 length: 16 residues. CDR3 loop: CASSSLGTGNTGELFF. CDR3 coding DNA: TGTGCCAGCAGCTCTCTCGGGACAGGGAACACCGGGGAGCTGTTTTTT.

This clonotype was found many times. The chain employs TRBV29-1 and TRBJ1-1; D might be TRBD1 (6 bases). Germline-derived CDR1 and CDR2 are SQVTM and ANQGSEA. Between the trimmed V and J ends, which lost 5 bases and 0 bases, there was a span of 19 bases. The CDR3 totals 16 residues. The CDR3 here is CSVTGSAGDVNTEAFF. In DNA form, the CDR3 reads TGCAGCGTTACAGGTTCGGCAGGGGATGTGAACACTGAAGCTTTCTTT.

The rearrangement uses TRBV27 and TRBJ1-1; no clear D gene. The CDR3 is 13 amino acids. V was pared by 1 base and J by 6 bases, with 9 bases between. Germline V gene data show CDR1 as MNHEY and CDR2 as SMNVEV (reference sequence). CDR3 DNA: TGTGCCAGCAGTTTATGGTCGGGCGCTGAAGCTTTCTTT. Its translation is CASSLWSGAEAFF.

In this sample, this clonotype turned up many times. This rearrangement joins TRBV9 to TRBJ1-2; unclear D gene. V lost 0 bases and J lost 5, with 11 bases in between. This CDR3 comprises 14 residues. CDR1 and CDR2 (germline): SGDLS, YYNGEE. Written as DNA, the CDR3 is TGTGCCAGCAGCGTAGTGGCAGAAACATATGGCTACACCTTC. Its protein is CASSVVAETYGYTF.

This clonotype was counted a single time. The V call is TRBV19, the J call TRBJ2-7, with D possibly TRBD2 on 6 matching bases. Germline CDR1 is LNHDA and CDR2 is SQIVND (reference sequence). The CDR3 length is 15 residues. Trimming removed 1 base at V and 1 base at J, with 11 bases between. This CDR3 reads CASSIVAGGSYEQYF. DNA for the CDR3: TGTGCCAGTAGTATAGTTGCTGGGGGGTCCTACGAGCAGTACTTC.